The rows below give T cell receptor beta chains drawn from one sample of a study of control samples from healthy donors and cancer patients. TCRdb's copy holds only in-frame clones and misses some; the assay was immunoSEQ multiplex PCR. The sample has about 68,000 clones, 65% to 85% seen once; the top ten hold around 16%. Sequencing used blood. These TCRs come from a man in his 60s in good health. CDR3s include the opening cysteine and the closing phenylalanine or tryptophan. Fields, in order: J gene, clone size, D gene, V gene, CDR3 DNA, CDR3 protein. The D gene is left open where the match is weak. The size field is filled for only some rows; it gives once, few, many or a size class.

J gene: TRBJ1-3
clone size: NA
D gene: NA
V gene: TRBV2
CDR3 DNA: TGTGCCAGCAGTGAACTGACAGGTAGAAACACCATATATTTT
CDR3 protein: CASSELTGRNTIYF

J gene: TRBJ1-4
clone size: NA
D gene: NA
V gene: TRBV7-2
CDR3 DNA: TGTGCCAGCAGCTTAGACCCGGGGGCGGGTGAAAAACTGTTTTTT
CDR3 protein: CASSLDPGAGEKLFF

J gene: TRBJ2-7
clone size: NA
D gene: NA
V gene: TRBV19
CDR3 DNA: TGTGCCAGTAGTGTAGCCGGGGGCTACGAGCAGTACTTC
CDR3 protein: CASSVAGGYEQYF

J gene: TRBJ1-1
clone size: once
D gene: TRBD1
V gene: TRBV2
CDR3 DNA: TGTGCCAGCAGTCGACAGGGGGCGGACACTGAAGCTTTCTTT
CDR3 protein: CASSRQGADTEAFF

J gene: TRBJ2-7
clone size: few
D gene: TRBD2
V gene: TRBV28
CDR3 DNA: TGTGCCAGCAGTTCATTCTGGACTAGCGGATACGAGCAGTACTTC
CDR3 protein: CASSSFWTSGYEQYF

J gene: TRBJ2-7
clone size: few
D gene: TRBD1
V gene: TRBV19
CDR3 DNA: TGTGCCAGTACGGCGGGCAGGGGGCTTGAGCAGTACTTC
CDR3 protein: CASTAGRGLEQYF

J gene: TRBJ2-2
clone size: NA
D gene: NA
V gene: TRBV7-3
CDR3 DNA: TGTGCCAGCAGCCCCCAAGGACCGAACACCGGGGAGCTGTTTTTT
CDR3 protein: CASSPQGPNTGELFF

J gene: TRBJ1-1
clone size: NA
D gene: NA
V gene: TRBV27
CDR3 DNA: TGTGCCAGCAGTTTTCTACGGTACACTGAAGCTTTCTTT
CDR3 protein: CASSFLRYTEAFF

J gene: TRBJ2-3
clone size: few
D gene: NA
V gene: TRBV29-1
CDR3 DNA: TGCAGCGTTGACCAACCCCAGGGAACAGATACGCAGTATTTT
CDR3 protein: CSVDQPQGTDTQYF

J gene: TRBJ1-5
clone size: NA
D gene: TRBD1
V gene: TRBV4-3
CDR3 DNA: TGCGCCAGCAGCGCTTCGGGACAGCGCAATCAGCCCCAGCATTTT
CDR3 protein: CASSASGQRNQPQHF

J gene: TRBJ2-2
clone size: once
D gene: TRBD1
V gene: TRBV6-2/TRBV6-3
CDR3 DNA: TGTGCCAGCAGCCTTGGACAGGGGAACACCGGGGAGCTGTTTTTT
CDR3 protein: CASSLGQGNTGELFF

J gene: TRBJ1-3
clone size: NA
D gene: TRBD1
V gene: TRBV14
CDR3 DNA: TGTGCCAGCAGCCCGACAGGGGGGAAGGGAAACACCATATATTTT
CDR3 protein: CASSPTGGKGNTIYF

J gene: TRBJ2-3
clone size: NA
D gene: NA
V gene: TRBV6-5
CDR3 DNA: TGTGCCAGCAGTTACGGATACAGCACAGATACGCAGTATTTT
CDR3 protein: CASSYGYSTDTQYF

J gene: TRBJ2-7
clone size: NA
D gene: NA
V gene: TRBV11-2
CDR3 DNA: TGTGCCAGCAGCTTAGGCGACTCCTACGAGCAGTACTTC
CDR3 protein: CASSLGDSYEQYF

J gene: TRBJ2-3
clone size: NA
D gene: TRBD1
V gene: TRBV7-8
CDR3 DNA: TGTGCCAGCAGCCCACAGGGGAGCACAGATACGCAGTATTTT
CDR3 protein: CASSPQGSTDTQYF

J gene: TRBJ1-4
clone size: few
D gene: NA
V gene: TRBV4-2
CDR3 DNA: TGTGCCAGCAGCCAAGATCTTGAGGGGCCCGAAAAACTGTTTTTT
CDR3 protein: CASSQDLEGPEKLFF

J gene: TRBJ1-2
clone size: NA
D gene: NA
V gene: TRBV24-1
CDR3 DNA: TGTGCCACCAGGGACAGCGACTATGGCTACACCTTC
CDR3 protein: CATRDSDYGYTF

J gene: TRBJ1-5
clone size: NA
D gene: TRBD1
V gene: TRBV19
CDR3 DNA: TGTGCCAGTAGTATCAGGCAGGGGGTAAATCAGCCCCAGCATTTT
CDR3 protein: CASSIRQGVNQPQHF

J gene: TRBJ2-2
clone size: once
D gene: NA
V gene: TRBV6-2/TRBV6-3
CDR3 DNA: TGTGCCAGCAGCCCGGGGGCCTCGAACACCGGGGAGCTGTTTTTT
CDR3 protein: CASSPGASNTGELFF

J gene: TRBJ1-1
clone size: NA
D gene: TRBD1
V gene: TRBV5-6
CDR3 DNA: TGTGCCAGCAGCTTCTGGGACAGGGGGCCCCTTGAAGCTTTCTTT
CDR3 protein: CASSFWDRGPLEAFF